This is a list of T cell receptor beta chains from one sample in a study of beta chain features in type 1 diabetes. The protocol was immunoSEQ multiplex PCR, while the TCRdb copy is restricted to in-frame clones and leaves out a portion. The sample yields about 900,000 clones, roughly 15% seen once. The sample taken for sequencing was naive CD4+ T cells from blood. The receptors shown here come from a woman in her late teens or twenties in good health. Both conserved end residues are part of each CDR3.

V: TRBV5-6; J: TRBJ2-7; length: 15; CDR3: CASSLNPGSNYEQYF
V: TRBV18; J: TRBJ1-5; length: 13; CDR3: CASSPAFNQPQHF
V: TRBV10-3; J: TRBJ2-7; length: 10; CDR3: CAIGTNEQYF
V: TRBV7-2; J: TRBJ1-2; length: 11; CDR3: CASSPDYGYTF
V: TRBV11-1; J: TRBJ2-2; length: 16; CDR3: CASSSRLAGNTGELFF
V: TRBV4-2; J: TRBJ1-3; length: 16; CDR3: CASSQGTPASGNTIYF
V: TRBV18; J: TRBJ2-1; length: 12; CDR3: CASSPENNEQFF
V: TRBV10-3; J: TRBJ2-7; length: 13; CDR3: CANGGQGNGEQYF
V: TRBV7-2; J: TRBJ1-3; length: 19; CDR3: CASSLASGREEKTGNTIYF
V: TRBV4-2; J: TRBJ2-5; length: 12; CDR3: CASSQDQETQYF
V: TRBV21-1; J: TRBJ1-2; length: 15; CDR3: CANPQGLRGRIGYTF
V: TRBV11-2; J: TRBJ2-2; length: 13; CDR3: CASSLGPTGELFF
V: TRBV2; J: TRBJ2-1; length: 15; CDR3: CASEYLAGGYNEQFF
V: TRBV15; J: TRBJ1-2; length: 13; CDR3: CATSEGASYGYTF